The clone carrying this TCR beta chain has ten or more counts. The antigen is not known. Reverse transcription of all isolated RNA meant that expressed TCRB transcripts were sequenced. Clones were sequenced by immunoSEQ multiplex PCR, and TCRdb holds only the in-frame ones, with some missing. The table records about 150,000 clones, 11% of them present only once. CDR3 size: 15 residues. Trimming left V 4 bases short and J 0 bases short, with 11 bases between. The germline CDR1 and CDR2 sequences are MDHEN and SYDVKM. The source of the sample is a study of beta chain features in type 1 diabetes. Sorted populations all had greater than 98% purity. Whole-study results and caveats: It was among patients, rather than healthy donors, that naive, central memory and Treg TCRB repertoires appeared more similar.

This clonotype was obtained from a man between 18 and 35 years old in good health. The V gene is TRBV28, the J gene TRBJ2-3; D unresolved. Sequenced input: central memory CD4+ T cells from blood. The CDR3 reads CASSSHVSSTDTQYF. The DNA of the CDR3 is TGTGCCAGCAGTTCACACGTGTCTAGCACAGATACGCAGTATTTT.